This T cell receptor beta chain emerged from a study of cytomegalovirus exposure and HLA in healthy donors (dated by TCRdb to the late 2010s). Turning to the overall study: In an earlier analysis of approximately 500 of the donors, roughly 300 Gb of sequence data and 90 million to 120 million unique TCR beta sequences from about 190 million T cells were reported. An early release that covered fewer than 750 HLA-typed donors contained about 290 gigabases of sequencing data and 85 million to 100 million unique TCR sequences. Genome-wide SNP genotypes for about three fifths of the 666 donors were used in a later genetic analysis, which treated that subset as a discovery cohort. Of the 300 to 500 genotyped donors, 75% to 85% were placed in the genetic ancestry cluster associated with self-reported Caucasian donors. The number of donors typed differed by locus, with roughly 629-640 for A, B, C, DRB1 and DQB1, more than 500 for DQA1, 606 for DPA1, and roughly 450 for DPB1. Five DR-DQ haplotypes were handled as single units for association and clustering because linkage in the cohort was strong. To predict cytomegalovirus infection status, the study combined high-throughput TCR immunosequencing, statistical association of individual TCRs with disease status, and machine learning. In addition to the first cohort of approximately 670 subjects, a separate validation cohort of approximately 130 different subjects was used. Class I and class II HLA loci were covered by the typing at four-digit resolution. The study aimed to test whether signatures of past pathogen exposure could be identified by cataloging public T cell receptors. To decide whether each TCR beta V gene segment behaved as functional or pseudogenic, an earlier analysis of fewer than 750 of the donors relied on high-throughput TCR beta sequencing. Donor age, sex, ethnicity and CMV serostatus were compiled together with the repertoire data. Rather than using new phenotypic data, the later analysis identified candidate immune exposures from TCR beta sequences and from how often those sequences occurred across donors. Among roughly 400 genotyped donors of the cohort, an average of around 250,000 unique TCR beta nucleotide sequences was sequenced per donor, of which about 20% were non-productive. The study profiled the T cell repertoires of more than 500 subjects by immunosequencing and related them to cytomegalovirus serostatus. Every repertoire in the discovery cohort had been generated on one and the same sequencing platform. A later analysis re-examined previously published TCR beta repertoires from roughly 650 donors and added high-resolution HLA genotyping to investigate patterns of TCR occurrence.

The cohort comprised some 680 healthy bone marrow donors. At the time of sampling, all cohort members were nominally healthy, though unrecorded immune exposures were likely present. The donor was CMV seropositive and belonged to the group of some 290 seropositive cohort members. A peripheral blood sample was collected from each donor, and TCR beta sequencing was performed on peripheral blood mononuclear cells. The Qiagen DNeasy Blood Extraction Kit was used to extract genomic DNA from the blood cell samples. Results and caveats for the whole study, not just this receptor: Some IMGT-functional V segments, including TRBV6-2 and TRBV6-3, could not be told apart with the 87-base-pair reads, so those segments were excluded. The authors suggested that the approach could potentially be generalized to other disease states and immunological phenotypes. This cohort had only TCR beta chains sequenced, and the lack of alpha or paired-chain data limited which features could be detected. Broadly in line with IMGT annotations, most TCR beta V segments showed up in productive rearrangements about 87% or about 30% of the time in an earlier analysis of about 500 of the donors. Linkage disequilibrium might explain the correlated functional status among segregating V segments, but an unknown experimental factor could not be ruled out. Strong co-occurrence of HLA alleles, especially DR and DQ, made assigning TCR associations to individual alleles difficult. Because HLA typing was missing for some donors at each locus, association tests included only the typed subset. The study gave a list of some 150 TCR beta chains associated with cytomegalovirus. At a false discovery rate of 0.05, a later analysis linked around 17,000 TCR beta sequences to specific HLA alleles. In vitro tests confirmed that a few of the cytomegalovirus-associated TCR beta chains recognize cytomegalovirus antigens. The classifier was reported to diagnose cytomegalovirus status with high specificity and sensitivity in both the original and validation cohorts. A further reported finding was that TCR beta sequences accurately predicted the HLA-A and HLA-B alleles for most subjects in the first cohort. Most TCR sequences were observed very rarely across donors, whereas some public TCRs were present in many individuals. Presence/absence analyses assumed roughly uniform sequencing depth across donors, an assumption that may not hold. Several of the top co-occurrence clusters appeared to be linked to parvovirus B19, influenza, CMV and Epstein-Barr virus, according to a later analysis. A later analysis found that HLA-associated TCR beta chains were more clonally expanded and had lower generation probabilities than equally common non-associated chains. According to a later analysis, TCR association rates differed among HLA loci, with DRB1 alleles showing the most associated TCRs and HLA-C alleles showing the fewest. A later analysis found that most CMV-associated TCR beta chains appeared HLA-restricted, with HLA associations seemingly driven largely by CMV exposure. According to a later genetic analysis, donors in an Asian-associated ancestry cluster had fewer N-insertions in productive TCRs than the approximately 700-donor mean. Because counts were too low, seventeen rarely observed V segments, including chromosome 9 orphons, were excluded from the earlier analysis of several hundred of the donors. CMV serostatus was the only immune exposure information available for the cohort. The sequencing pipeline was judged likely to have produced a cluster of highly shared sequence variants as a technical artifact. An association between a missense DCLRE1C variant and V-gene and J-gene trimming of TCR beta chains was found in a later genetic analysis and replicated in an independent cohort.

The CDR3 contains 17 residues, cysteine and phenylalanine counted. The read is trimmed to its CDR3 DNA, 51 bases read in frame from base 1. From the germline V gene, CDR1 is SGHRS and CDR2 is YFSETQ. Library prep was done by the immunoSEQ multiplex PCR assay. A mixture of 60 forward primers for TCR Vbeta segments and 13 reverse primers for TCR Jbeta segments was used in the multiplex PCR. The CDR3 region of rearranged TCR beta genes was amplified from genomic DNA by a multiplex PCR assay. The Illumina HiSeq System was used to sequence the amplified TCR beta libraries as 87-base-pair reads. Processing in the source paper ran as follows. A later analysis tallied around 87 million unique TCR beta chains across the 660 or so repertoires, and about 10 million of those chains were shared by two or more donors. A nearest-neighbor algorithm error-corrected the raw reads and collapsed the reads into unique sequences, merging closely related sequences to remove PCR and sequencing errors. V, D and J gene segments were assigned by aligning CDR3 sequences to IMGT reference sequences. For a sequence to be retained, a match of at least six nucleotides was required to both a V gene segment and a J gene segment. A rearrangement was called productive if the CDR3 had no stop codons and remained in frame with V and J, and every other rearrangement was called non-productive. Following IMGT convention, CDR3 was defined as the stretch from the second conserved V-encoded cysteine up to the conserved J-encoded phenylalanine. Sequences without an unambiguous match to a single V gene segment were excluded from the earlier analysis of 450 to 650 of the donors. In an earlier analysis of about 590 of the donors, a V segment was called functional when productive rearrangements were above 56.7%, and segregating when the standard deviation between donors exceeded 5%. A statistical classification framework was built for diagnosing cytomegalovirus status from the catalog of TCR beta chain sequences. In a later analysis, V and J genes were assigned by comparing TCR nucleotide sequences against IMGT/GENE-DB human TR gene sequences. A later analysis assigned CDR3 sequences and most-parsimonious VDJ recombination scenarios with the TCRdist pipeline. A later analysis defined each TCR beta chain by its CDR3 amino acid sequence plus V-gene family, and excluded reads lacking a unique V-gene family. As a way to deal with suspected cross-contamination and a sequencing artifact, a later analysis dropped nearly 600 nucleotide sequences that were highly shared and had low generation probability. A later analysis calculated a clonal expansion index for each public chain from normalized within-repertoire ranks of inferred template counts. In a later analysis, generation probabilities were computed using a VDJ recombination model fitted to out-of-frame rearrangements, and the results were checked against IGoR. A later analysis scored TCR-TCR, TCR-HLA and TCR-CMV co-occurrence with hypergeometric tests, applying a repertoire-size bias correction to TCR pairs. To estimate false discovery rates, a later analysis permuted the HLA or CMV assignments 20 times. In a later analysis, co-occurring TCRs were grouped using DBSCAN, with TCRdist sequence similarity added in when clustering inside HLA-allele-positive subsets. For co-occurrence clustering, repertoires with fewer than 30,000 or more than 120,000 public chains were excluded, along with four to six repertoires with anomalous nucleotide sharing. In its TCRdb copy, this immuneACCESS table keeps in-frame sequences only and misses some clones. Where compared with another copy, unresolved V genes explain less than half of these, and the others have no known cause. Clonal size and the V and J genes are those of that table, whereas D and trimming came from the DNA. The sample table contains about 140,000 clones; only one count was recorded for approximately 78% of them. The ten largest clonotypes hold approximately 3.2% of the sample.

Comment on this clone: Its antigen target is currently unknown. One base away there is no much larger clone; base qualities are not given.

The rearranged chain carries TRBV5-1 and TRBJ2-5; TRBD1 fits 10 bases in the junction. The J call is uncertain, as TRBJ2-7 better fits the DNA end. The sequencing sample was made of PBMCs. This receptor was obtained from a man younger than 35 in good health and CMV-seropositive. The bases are TGCGCCAGCAGCTTACCCCCGACAGGGGGCAATTCCTACGAGCAGTACTTC. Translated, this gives CASSLPPTGGNSYEQYF.